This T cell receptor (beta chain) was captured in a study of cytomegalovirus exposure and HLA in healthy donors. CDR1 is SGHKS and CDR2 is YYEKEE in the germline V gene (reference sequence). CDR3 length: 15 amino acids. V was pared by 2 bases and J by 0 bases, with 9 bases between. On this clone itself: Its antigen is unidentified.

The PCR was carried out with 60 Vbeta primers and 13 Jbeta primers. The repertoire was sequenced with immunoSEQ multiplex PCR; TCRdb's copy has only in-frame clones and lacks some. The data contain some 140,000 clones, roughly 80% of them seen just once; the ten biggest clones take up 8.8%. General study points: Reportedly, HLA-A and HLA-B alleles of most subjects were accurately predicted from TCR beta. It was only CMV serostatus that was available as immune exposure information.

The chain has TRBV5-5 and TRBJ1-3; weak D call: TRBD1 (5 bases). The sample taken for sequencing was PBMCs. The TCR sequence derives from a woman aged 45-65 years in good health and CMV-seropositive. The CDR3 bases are TGTGCCAGCAGCTTCCGACAGCTCTCTGGAAACACCATATATTTT. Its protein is CASSFRQLSGNTIYF.